Sequencing of this T cell receptor (beta chain) was carried out in a study of blood T cell repertoires in COVID-19. As for the study in general: Both acute and convalescent COVID-19 samples were obtained from the United States, Italy and Spain.

The CDR3 contains 13 residues. Germline assignment: CDR1 SNHLY and CDR2 FYNNEI. Between the trimmed V and J ends, which lost 6 bases and 6 bases, there was a span of 14 bases. Authors' methods: Amplification of reference gene primers provided the estimated nucleated cell counts. Libraries were prepared by immunoSEQ multiplex PCR; TCRdb keeps only in-frame clonotypes and omits some of them. D and trimming were read from the DNA, whereas the V and J calls and clone size are those reported in that table. The data show approximately 100,000 clones, roughly 69% seen once. The receptor was isolated from an elderly man with acute or convalescent COVID-19. Sequenced: peripheral blood. The chain has TRBV2 and TRBJ1-2, with a tentative D call TRBD1 (6 bases). The CDR3, as DNA: TGTGCCAGCAGGTCTATGCCAGGGGATGGCTACACCTTC. Encoded protein: CASRSMPGDGYTF.